The sequence of this T cell receptor (beta chain) was determined in a study of T cell responses to AZD1222 COVID-19 vaccine. As for this clone: Antigen: not known.

The germline gives CDR1 SGHTA, CDR2 FQGNSA. J gave up 11 bases and V 4 bases, and 9 bases lay outside the gene matches. The CDR3 is 15 residues long. Libraries were prepared by immunoSEQ multiplex PCR; TCRdb keeps only in-frame clonotypes and omits some of them. This sample yields roughly 100,000 clones, of which 70% to 85% are seen a single time; 13% to 15% belongs to the top ten. General study points: White British donors predominated, females outnumbered males, and clonal diversity was possibly underestimated. After the peak T cell response, and only then, were repertoires sampled.

Pooling was applied to second doses at about 4 or about 12 weeks. The source is an adult who received the AZD1222 COVID-19 vaccine. The V and J genes are TRBV7-2 and TRBJ1-5, with 12 nucleotides matching TRBD1. The sample was peripheral blood, taken 28 days after the second AZD1222 dose. DNA for the CDR3: TGTGCCAGCAGCTCGATTGGGACAGGGGGCTGGTCCCAGCATTTT. This codes for CASSSIGTGGWSQHF.